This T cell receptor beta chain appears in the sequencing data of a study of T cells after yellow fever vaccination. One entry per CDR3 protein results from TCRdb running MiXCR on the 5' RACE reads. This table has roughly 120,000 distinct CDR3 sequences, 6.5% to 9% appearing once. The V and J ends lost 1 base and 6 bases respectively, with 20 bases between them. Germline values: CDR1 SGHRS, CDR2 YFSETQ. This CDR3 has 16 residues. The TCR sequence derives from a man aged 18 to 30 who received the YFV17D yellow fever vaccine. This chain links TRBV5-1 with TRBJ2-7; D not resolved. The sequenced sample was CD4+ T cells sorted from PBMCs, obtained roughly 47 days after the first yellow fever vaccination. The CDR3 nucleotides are TGCGCCAGCAGCTTGACGGATTTTGGGTTCTCCCGCGAGCAGTACTTC. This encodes CASSLTDFGFSREQYF.